Each of the 15 T cell receptor beta chains below was sequenced from the same sample in a study of T-cell reconstitution after alpha-beta-depleted transplantation in children. The authors prepared the TCRbeta library with unique molecular identifiers. MiXCR, run by TCRdb on the PCR reads, gives a single entry per CDR3 protein. The data contain roughly 100,000 distinct CDR3 sequences, 4.5% to 7.5% of them seen just once; the ten biggest clones take up 6% to 7%. The material was PBMCs, mostly from graft donor cells, obtained 60 days after TCRalphabeta/CD19-depleted stem cell transplant. These receptors all stem from a female patient aged 2-9 years who had a stem cell transplant for Fanconi anemia, so the T cells may come from the graft donor.

This clonotype was seen many times. The CDR3 protein is CASSGTGRTASTDTQYF. The DNA of the CDR3 is TGTGCCAGCAGCGGAACGGGGAGAACAGCTAGCACAGATACGCAGTATTTT. V usage is TRBV9 and J usage is TRBJ2-3; TRBD2 might be the D (5 bases). The CDR3 covers 17 residues. The germline V gene encodes CDR1 SGDLS and CDR2 YYNGEE. V was cut by 3 bases and J by 0 bases, with 17 bases left in between.

This clonotype came up many times. The genes are TRBV7-8 and TRBJ2-3; D call uncertain. This CDR3 spans 14 amino acids. V was trimmed by 3 bases and J by 2 bases, leaving 9 bases between them. Germline assignment: CDR1 SGHVS and CDR2 FQNEAQ. CDR3 coding DNA: TGTGCCAGCAGCTTCCGGCGGTCCACAGATACGCAGTATTTT. The encoded protein is CASSFRRSTDTQYF.

This clonotype was observed many times. This chain links TRBV28 with TRBJ2-7; 7 nucleotides agree with TRBD1. From germline, CDR1 is MDHEN and CDR2 SYDVKM. The V and J ends lost 5 bases and 5 bases, in that order; junction bases with no gene match: 3. The CDR3 runs 12 residues. Here the CDR3 reads CASSPTGDEQYF. CDR3 coding DNA: TGTGCCAGCAGTCCAACAGGGGACGAGCAGTACTTC.

CDR3 region: CASSVLAGSMGSYNEQFF. As DNA, the CDR3 is TGCGCCAGCAGCGTACTAGCGGGAAGTATGGGGTCCTACAATGAGCAGTTCTTC. The rearrangement uses TRBV5-1 and TRBJ2-1, with 10 bases aligning to TRBD2. Trimming removed 4 bases from V and 1 base from J; junction bases left unmatched: 11. Germline CDR1 reads SGHRS; CDR2 reads YFSETQ. This CDR3 comprises 18 residues.

This clonotype was recorded a few times. The chain joins TRBV12-3 or TRBV12-4 to TRBJ2-3; the match to TRBD2 covers 11 bases. The CDR3 sequence is 17 residues long. J lost 1 base, V lost 6 bases, and 9 bases had no gene match. The CDR3 sequence: CASSLHSGRAGTDTQYF. The CDR3 DNA sequence: TGTGCCAGCAGCCTTCATAGCGGGAGGGCGGGCACAGATACGCAGTATTTT.

This clonotype was counted ten times or more. The rearrangement joins TRBV29-1 to TRBJ2-2, with a possible D match to TRBD2 (5 bases). Germline V gives CDR1 SQVTM, CDR2 ANQGSEA. With 4 bases removed from V and 1 base from J, the gap between germline ends came to 10 bases. The CDR3 contains 14 residues. The CDR3 sequence: CSVVSGMNTGELFF. CDR3 sequence (DNA): TGCAGCGTTGTCTCGGGAATGAACACCGGGGAGCTGTTTTTT.

Many counts were recorded for this clonotype. V gene TRBV7-8 combines with J gene TRBJ1-1; 8 bases are shared with TRBD1. The germline V gene encodes CDR1 SGHVS and CDR2 FQNEAQ. Trimming cost V 6 bases and J 0 bases; bases outside gene matches: 18. This CDR3 comprises 19 residues. CDR3: CASRQMVTGTGHLNTEAFF. The DNA of the CDR3 is TGTGCCAGCAGACAAATGGTGACCGGGACAGGCCATTTGAACACTGAAGCTTTCTTT.

This clonotype was observed many times. The rearrangement links TRBV5-1 to TRBJ1-1; D remains unclear. CDR3 size: 15 residues. Germline V CDR1 and CDR2: SGHRS, YFSETQ. The V and J ends lost 0 bases and 2 bases respectively, with 11 bases between them. The CDR3 spells CASSLDGQFNTEAFF. The CDR3 nucleotides are TGCGCCAGCAGCTTGGATGGCCAGTTTAACACTGAAGCTTTCTTT.

This clonotype was seen at least ten times. This chain connects TRBV5-4 to TRBJ2-2; D gene ambiguous. Germline CDR1 reads SGHNT; CDR2 reads YYREEE (reference sequence). Trimming cost V 1 base and J 12 bases, with 19 bases left between them. The CDR3 covers 15 residues. The CDR3 loop reads CASSLSQAPGFKLFF. For the CDR3, the DNA is TGTGCCAGCAGCTTGTCGCAGGCACCTGGATTTAAGCTGTTTTTT.

This sequence joins TRBV27 and TRBJ2-1, with D perhaps TRBD2 (5 bases). V was clipped by 5 bases and J by 4 bases, with 21 bases between them. Germline CDR1 reads MNHEY; CDR2 reads SMNVEV (reference sequence). The CDR3 spans 17 residues. The CDR3 DNA reads TGTGCCAGCAGTGGCGGACTGGCCCCAATATTATACAATGAGCAGTTCTTC. As protein: CASSGGLAPILYNEQFF.

This clonotype occurred many times. The chain employs TRBV20-1 and TRBJ2-7; no clear D. V lost 6 bases and J 0 bases, leaving 6 bases between the germline ends. CDR3 length: 11 residues. In germline, CDR1 is DFQATT, CDR2 SNEGSKA (reference sequence). The CDR3 region is CSATNSYEQYF. Here the CDR3 DNA reads TGCAGTGCCACCAACTCCTACGAGCAGTACTTC.

The chain carries TRBV18 and TRBJ1-4; D remains unclear. The CDR3 loop spans 14 amino acids. The germline V gene has CDR1 KGHSH and CDR2 LQKENI. V shed 3 bases and J shed 3 bases, with 8 bases lying between them. CDR3 sequence reads: CASSPGSPNEKLFF. The CDR3 DNA sequence: TGTGCCAGCTCACCGGGGAGTCCTAATGAAAAACTGTTTTTT.

This clonotype was found many times. The junction departs from germline at one end; a sequencing error may be responsible. The chain couples TRBV6-5 to TRBJ2-1; D is unclear. Germline V lookup: CDR1 MNHEY, CDR2 SVGAGI. The CDR3 has 14 residues. The CDR3 nucleotides read TGTGCCAGCACTTACTTGACCCTCTACAATGAGCAGTTCTTC. Protein sequence: CASTYLTLYNEQFF.

This clonotype came up many times. The chain joins TRBV20-1 to TRBJ1-5; no clear D. Germline V gene sequence: CDR1 DFQATT, CDR2 SNEGSKA (reference sequence). Trimming left V 2 bases short and J 7 bases short, with 6 bases between. The length of the CDR3 is 11 residues. The CDR3 DNA reads as TGCAGTGCTAGAATTGGGCAGCCCCAGCATTTT. Amino acids: CSARIGQPQHF.

This clonotype has at least ten counts. The V gene is TRBV20-1, the J gene TRBJ2-1; D not certain. This CDR3 comprises 16 residues. The V and J ends lost 3 bases and 4 bases respectively, with 19 bases between them. Germline loops: CDR1 DFQATT, CDR2 SNEGSKA (reference sequence). The CDR3 here is CSASYLNSRLYNEQFF. The CDR3, as DNA: TGCAGTGCTAGCTACCTGAACTCGCGATTATACAATGAGCAGTTCTTC.